One sample yielded the 28 T cell receptor beta chains listed below, sequenced in a study of blood T cell repertoires in COVID-19. Sequencing used immunoSEQ multiplex PCR; TCRdb keeps in-frame clones, though not all of them. Of around 260,000 clones listed, about 87% were seen once; the top ten hold roughly a tenth. Sequenced material: peripheral blood. These receptor sequences come from a woman between 70 and 85 years old with COVID-19, enrolled during active disease.

In its sample, this clone was seen once. The chain joins TRBV19 to TRBJ2-2, with D perhaps matching TRBD2 (5 bases). This CDR3 is 16 amino acids long. CDR1 LNHDA and CDR2 SQIVND come from the germline V gene (reference sequence). V was shortened by 3 bases and J by 1 base, with 12 bases between the two germline ends. The DNA for the CDR3 is TGTGCCAGTAGTATCCAACTAGAAGGGAACACCGGGGAGCTGTTTTTT. This codes for CASSIQLEGNTGELFF. The full variable domain, rest sourced from reference TRBV19 and TRBJ2-2, is DGGITQSPKYLFRKEGQNVTLSCEQNLNHDAMYWYRQDPGQGLRLIYYSQIVNDFQKGDIAEGYSVSREKKESFPLTVTSAQKNPTAFYLCASSIQLEGNTGELFFGEGSRLTVL.

V usage is TRBV28 and J usage is TRBJ2-1, with TRBD1 matching over 9 bases. The V gene's germline CDR1 is MDHEN and CDR2 SYDVKM. The V segment lost 4 bases and the J segment 4 bases; nucleotides outside the gene matches: 23. CDR3 length equals 21 residues. The CDR3 spells CASSSPHRGRTFATQYNEQFF. The CDR3, as DNA: TGTGCCAGCAGTTCCCCTCACAGGGGGCGCACCTTTGCGACCCAATACAATGAGCAGTTCTTC.

The V gene is TRBV5-1, the J gene TRBJ2-7, with 10 bases lining up with TRBD2. J lost 7 bases, V lost 4 bases, and 14 bases had no gene match. The CDR3 is 16 residues long. Germline V lookup: CDR1 SGHRS, CDR2 YFSETQ. As DNA, the CDR3 is TGCGCCAGCAGCAGATCGCTAGCGGGGGTCATGGAAGAGCAGTACTTC. Its translation is CASSRSLAGVMEEQYF.

This rearrangement joins TRBV28 to TRBJ1-1; maybe TRBD1 (5 bases). Germline V gives CDR1 MDHEN, CDR2 SYDVKM. Trimming stripped 6 bases from V and 0 bases from J, with 11 bases between. The CDR3 consists of 14 residues. Written as DNA, the CDR3 is TGTGCCAGCAGGGACATAATAATGAACACTGAAGCTTTCTTT. Translating it yields CASRDIIMNTEAFF.

Only a few counts were recorded for this clone. The chain joins TRBV14 to TRBJ1-2; weak D call: TRBD1 (5 bases). The V gene lost 1 base and the J gene lost 7 bases, with 16 bases spanning the gap. CDR1 SGHDN and CDR2 FVKESK come from the germline V gene. The CDR3 has 15 amino acids. CDR3 amino acids: CASSQVAGVPGGYTF. The CDR3 coding sequence is TGTGCCAGCAGCCAAGTAGCGGGGGTTCCGGGTGGCTACACCTTC.

J is TRBJ2-1 and V is TRBV27, with TRBD1 matching 10 bases. Losses at the gene ends were 11 bases for V and 7 bases for J; bases not matched to a gene: 26. The CDR3 consists of 19 residues. Germline V lookup: CDR1 MNHEY, CDR2 SMNVEV (reference sequence). CDR3 nucleotide sequence: TGTGCCTCCTGGGATGAGACAGGGGGCGCGACGGGGCTAAGGAATGAGCAGTTCTTC. Translation gives CASWDETGGATGLRNEQFF.

V is TRBV9 and J is TRBJ2-3; 10 positions agree with TRBD2. CDR3 length: 18 amino acids. Germline CDR1 reads SGDLS; CDR2 reads YYNGEE. J lost 0 bases, V lost 3 bases, and 10 bases had no gene match. The CDR3 DNA follows: TGTGCCAGCAGCGCCTCTTTAGCGGGAGGATCTAGCACAGATACGCAGTATTTT. Amino acid sequence: CASSASLAGGSSTDTQYF.

The chain uses TRBV24-1 and TRBJ2-4; 7 nucleotides line up with TRBD1. J gave up 6 bases and V 9 bases, and 10 bases lay outside the gene matches. Germline V gene data show CDR1 as KGHDR and CDR2 as SFDVKD. There are 14 residues in the CDR3. CDR3 in amino acids: CATEETGAGNIQYF. The CDR3 DNA is TGTGCCACCGAAGAAACAGGGGCGGGAAACATTCAGTACTTC.

The chain carries TRBV5-1 and TRBJ2-1, with a weak D call TRBD1 (6 bases). This CDR3 is 14 amino acids long. V lost 3 bases and J 6 bases, leaving 13 bases between the germline ends. Germline values: CDR1 SGHRS, CDR2 YFSETQ. The CDR3 loop reads CASSSDSIINEQFF. The CDR3 DNA is TGCGCCAGCAGCTCGGACAGTATTATCAATGAGCAGTTCTTC.

This clone was seen a handful of times. V gene TRBV2 combines with J gene TRBJ1-1; the D is unclear. CDR1 and CDR2 from the germline V gene are SNHLY and FYNNEI. Between the trimmed V and J ends, which lost 8 bases and 3 bases, there was a span of 13 bases. The CDR3 has 13 amino acids. Here the CDR3 DNA reads TGTGCCAGCTCGGAGACCGGTTACACTGAAGCTTTCTTT. This codes for CASSETGYTEAFF.

The count of this clone is one. The V gene is TRBV27, the J gene TRBJ1-1; the match to TRBD1 covers 7 bases. Germline V gives CDR1 MNHEY, CDR2 SMNVEV (reference sequence). The length of the CDR3 is 14 residues. The ends lost 2 bases at V and 5 bases at J; junction bases unmatched: 5. As DNA, the CDR3 is TGTGCCAGCAGTTTAAGCAGGGGGGTTACTGAAGCTTTCTTT. Translation gives CASSLSRGVTEAFF.

The chain recombines TRBV5-4 with TRBJ2-7; 8 nucleotides line up with TRBD2. V dropped 3 bases and J dropped 2; count of bases not matched to a gene: 10. CDR1 is SGHNT, CDR2 YYREEE, per germline (reference sequence). The CDR3 has 16 amino acids. CDR3 coding DNA: TGTGCCAGCAGCTCCGGCCCAAGTAGCGGGACCTACGAGCAGTACTTC. Its translation is CASSSGPSSGTYEQYF.

In this sample, this clone turned up once. The chain couples TRBV20-1 to TRBJ2-3; D might be TRBD1 (5 bases). There are 13 residues in the CDR3. Trimming removed 3 bases at V and 0 bases at J, with 7 bases between. Germline assignment: CDR1 DFQATT and CDR2 SNEGSKA (reference sequence). The CDR3 DNA is TGCAGTGCTAGTACAGGAAGCACAGATACGCAGTATTTT. Protein sequence: CSASTGSTDTQYF.

The chain combines TRBV4-3 with TRBJ1-2; 9 bases agree with TRBD1. This CDR3 comprises 15 residues. V lost 0 bases and J lost 5; bases outside the gene matches: 4. Germline-derived CDR1 and CDR2 are LGHNA and YSLEER. CDR3 protein: CASSQDRDRVYGYTF. The CDR3 nucleotides read TGCGCCAGCAGCCAAGACCGGGACAGGGTTTATGGCTACACCTTC.

Notes on this clone: Other DNA sequences in this sample translate to the same CDR3. The chain couples TRBV5-1 to TRBJ2-7; 9 bases match TRBD1. This CDR3 has 14 residues. The germline V gene has CDR1 SGHRS and CDR2 YFSETQ. V lost 4 bases to trimming and J lost 2 bases; unmatched junction nucleotides: 4. CDR3 nucleotide sequence: TGCGCCAGCAGCCTGGGGACAGGGACCTACGAGCAGTACTTC. Translation: CASSLGTGTYEQYF.

The chain joins TRBV30 to TRBJ2-3, with 10 bases matching TRBD2. Losses at the gene ends were 0 bases for V and 2 bases for J; bases not matched to a gene: 8. Per the germline V gene, CDR1 is GTSNPN and CDR2 is SVGIG (reference sequence). The CDR3 totals 17 residues. The CDR3 DNA is TGTGCCTGGAGTGTACGCCGGACTAGCGGATACACAGATACGCAGTATTTT. Protein product: CAWSVRRTSGYTDTQYF.

The rearrangement joins TRBV6-5 to TRBJ1-2; D is uncertain. Trimming shortened V by 4 bases and J by 4 bases, and 10 bases separated the two germline ends. The length of the CDR3 is 13 residues. Germline assignment: CDR1 MNHEY and CDR2 SVGAGI. The CDR3 bases are TGTGCCAGCAGTTCCAGTCAGGCCTATGGCTACACCTTC. It translates to CASSSSQAYGYTF.

J is TRBJ2-7 and V is TRBV6-5, with 8 positions matching TRBD2. The CDR3 is 16 residues long. CDR1 and CDR2 from the germline V gene are MNHEY and SVGAGI. J gave up 7 bases and V 4 bases, and 15 bases lay outside the gene matches. The CDR3 is CASSSAMGAGGGEQYF. CDR3 in DNA: TGTGCCAGCAGTTCCGCCATGGGGGCCGGGGGGGGAGAGCAGTACTTC.

The rearrangement links TRBV9 to TRBJ2-1, with TRBD1 identical over 8 bases. J gave up 8 bases and V 3 bases, and 7 bases lay outside the gene matches. CDR1 and CDR2 from the germline V gene are SGDLS and YYNGEE. The CDR3 extends over 14 amino acids. CDR3 DNA sequence: TGTGCCAGCAGCGGGGACAGGCTTGAGGATGAGCAGTTCTTC. Its protein is CASSGDRLEDEQFF.

CDR3 DNA: TGCAGCGTTGAAGGGTGGCAAACCGGGGAGCTGTTTTTT. This sequence encodes CSVEGWQTGELFF. The V and J genes are TRBV29-1 and TRBJ2-2; D unresolved. Germline CDR1 is SQVTM and CDR2 is ANQGSEA. The germline V and J ends were trimmed by 1 base and 5 bases, with 8 bases remaining between them. The CDR3 length is 13 residues.

This clone was observed at least ten times. V is TRBV21-1 and J is TRBJ2-7; TRBD1, the table's D call, was not compared with the DNA. TRBV21-1 is a documented pseudogene. This CDR3 is built from 17 residues. In nucleotides, the CDR3 is TGTGCCAGCAGCAATTACAAACAGGGGTTGGGGTCCTACGAGCAGTACTTC. It specifies CASSNYKQGLGSYEQYF.

This rearrangement joins TRBV19 to TRBJ1-1; D uncertain. V shed 9 bases and J shed 1 base, with 6 bases lying between them. Germline V CDR1 and CDR2: LNHDA, SQIVND (reference sequence). The CDR3 is 11 residues long. Here the CDR3 DNA reads TGTGCCAGCCTCAGGAACACTGAAGCTTTCTTT. This sequence encodes CASLRNTEAFF.

V and J are TRBV7-9 and TRBJ2-7, with 7 bases identical to TRBD2. V trimming: 0 bases; J trimming: 5 bases; junction bases outside the gene matches: 16. Germline V gene lookup returns CDR1 SEHNR and CDR2 FQNEAQ (reference sequence). The CDR3 contains 18 residues. CDR3 residues: CASSLAGGPDTRHHEQYF. DNA for the CDR3: TGTGCCAGCAGCTTAGCGGGAGGGCCGGATACACGGCATCACGAGCAGTACTTC. The full variable domain, in which reference TRBV7-9 and TRBJ2-7 provide the parts outside the CDR3, is DTGVSQNPRHKITKRGQNVTFRCDPISEHNRLYWYRQTLGQGPEFLTYFQNEAQLEKSRLLSDRFSAERPKGSFSTLEIQRTEQGDSAMYLCASSLAGGPDTRHHEQYFGPGTRLTVT.

The CDR3 sequence is CASSPYLAGRAYEQYF. For the CDR3, the DNA is TGTGCCAGCAGCCCCTACCTAGCGGGTCGGGCCTACGAGCAGTACTTC. This chain uses TRBV5-4 with TRBJ2-7; TRBD2 matches at 8 bases. V trimming: 4 bases; J trimming: 2 bases; junction bases outside the gene matches: 11. Germline CDR1 SGHNT, CDR2 YYREEE (reference sequence). This CDR3 contains 16 residues.

The rearrangement uses TRBV2 and TRBJ2-1; D unclear. From germline, CDR1 is SNHLY and CDR2 FYNNEI. Trimming cost V 2 bases and J 4 bases, with 9 bases left between them. The CDR3 sequence is 14 residues long. The CDR3 region has the DNA TGTGCCAGCAGTGAAAAGAGGCTTTACAATGAGCAGTTCTTC. Its translation is CASSEKRLYNEQFF.

The rearrangement joins TRBV3-1 (or the pseudogene TRBV3-2) to TRBJ1-4; D is ambiguous. The CDR3 covers 16 residues. CDR1 LGHDT and CDR2 YNNKEL come from the germline V gene (reference sequence). V lost 3 bases and J lost 5, with 16 bases in between. CDR3 in DNA: TGTGCCAGCAGCCATTCCCGGGAAAGGCCCAATGAAAAACTGTTTTTT. Its protein is CASSHSRERPNEKLFF.

The chain employs TRBV12-5 and TRBJ2-7, with 7 nucleotides matching TRBD1. Germline CDR1 LGHNT, CDR2 FRNRAP. The CDR3 extends over 15 amino acids. Germline trimming cut 2 bases from V and 0 bases from J; bases unmatched to any gene: 4. CDR3 sequence reads: CASGLPGTVSYEQYF. Here the CDR3 DNA reads TGTGCTAGTGGTTTGCCCGGGACAGTCTCCTACGAGCAGTACTTC.

This clone was seen ten or more times. The rearrangement links TRBV2 to TRBJ2-7; a possible D gene is TRBD1 (7 bases). The CDR3 loop spans 12 amino acids. V dropped 2 bases and J dropped 6 bases, with 8 bases sitting between them. Germline CDR1 reads SNHLY; CDR2 reads FYNNEI. The CDR3 sequence: CASSEQGGEQYF. The CDR3 bases are TGTGCCAGCAGTGAACAGGGGGGCGAGCAGTACTTC.